Here is one TCR beta chain with its context. Assay used: immunoSEQ multiplex PCR; TCRdb lists only in-frame clones, some missing. Of approximately 150,000 clones detected, more than 85% appear once; the ten largest clones hold roughly 2%. The V and J ends lost 0 bases and 8 bases respectively, with 14 bases between them. CDR1 is LGHDT, CDR2 YNNKEL, per germline (reference sequence). CDR3 size: 15 residues. The data were obtained in a study of control samples from healthy donors and cancer patients. The chain joins TRBV3-1 (or the pseudogene TRBV3-2) to TRBJ2-1, with D unclear. The sample comprised blood. The sequence derives from a woman aged 40 to 55 in good health. CDR3 DNA: TGTGCCAGCAGCCAAGATTTGAGCCGCGGCCATGAGCAGTTCTTC. Amino acids: CASSQDLSRGHEQFF.